A single sample gave rise to the 14 T cell receptor beta chains below, sequenced in a study of a mutant IDH1 vaccine in newly diagnosed glioma. Which antigens these TCRs recognize remains unknown. Specified time point: week 11, during vaccination. Doses consisted of 300 ug of mutant IDH1 20-mer peptide each, paired with topical imiquimod. The method was immunoSEQ multiplex PCR; TCRdb's version includes in-frame clones alone and lacks a portion of them. Counted here are tens of thousands of clones, 70% to 85% occurring once; the ten biggest clones make up approximately 8%. The source material was PBMCs, sampled from a glioma patient whose treatment included an IDH1 peptide vaccine. The origin of the receptors is a man aged 35 to 55 with glioma.

The chain couples TRBV7-9 to TRBJ2-1, with a weak D call TRBD2 (6 bases). CDR1 and CDR2 from the germline V gene are SEHNR and FQNEAQ (reference sequence). The CDR3 consists of 16 residues. Trimming shortened V by 5 bases and J by 3 bases, and 17 bases separated the two germline ends. CDR3 DNA: TGTGCCAGCAGCGCTACTCTAGCGAGATACTACAATGAGCAGTTCTTC. This codes for CASSATLARYYNEQFF.

The chain carries TRBV11-3 and TRBJ2-3, with 8 bases matching TRBD1. The V segment lost 5 bases and the J segment 2 bases; nucleotides outside the gene matches: 3. CDR1 is SGHNT and CDR2 is YENEEA in the germline V gene. This CDR3 region has 14 residues. The CDR3 reads CASSLTGDTDTQYF. CDR3 nucleotide sequence: TGTGCCAGCAGCCTGACAGGGGACACAGATACGCAGTATTTT.

CDR3 in amino acids: CASSVRPPGLAGNTGELFF. CDR3 bases: TGTGCCAGCAGTGTAAGGCCGCCGGGACTAGCGGGAAACACCGGGGAGCTGTTTTTT. V is TRBV27 and J is TRBJ2-2, with 13 bases lining up with TRBD2. Losses at the gene ends were 5 bases for V and 2 bases for J; bases not matched to a gene: 11. The germline V gene has CDR1 MNHEY and CDR2 SMNVEV (reference sequence). The length of the CDR3 is 19 residues.

V usage is TRBV21-1 and J usage is TRBJ1-4; the tabulated D call, TRBD1, remains unverified against the DNA. TRBV21-1 is reported as a pseudogene. The CDR3 loop spans 16 amino acids. In nucleotides, the CDR3 is TGTGCCAGCAGCAATTCCCCCAGGGGTCCTAATGAAAAACTGTTTTTT. Translated: CASSNSPRGPNEKLFF.

The chain recombines TRBV5-4 with TRBJ1-1; the D gene is possibly TRBD1 (6 bases). CDR3 length equals 15 residues. V gave up 4 bases and J gave up 5 bases, with 18 bases separating them. The germline gives CDR1 SGHNT, CDR2 YYREEE (reference sequence). CDR3: CASSLHGGMGTEAFF. The CDR3 nucleotides read TGTGCCAGCAGCCTACACGGGGGCATGGGGACTGAAGCTTTCTTT. The full variable domain, in which reference TRBV5-4 and TRBJ1-1 provide the parts outside the CDR3, is ETGVTQSPTHLIKTRGQQVTLRCSSQSGHNTVSWYQQALGQGPQFIFQYYREEENGRGNFPPRFSGLQFPNYSSELNVNALELDDSALYLCASSLHGGMGTEAFFGQGTRLTVV.

The chain uses TRBV5-3 and TRBJ2-3; no reliable D call. TRBV5-3 qualifies as an ORF whose function is uncertain. Trimming took 0 bases from V and 6 from J, leaving 23 bases between them. The CDR3 loop spans 18 amino acids. The CDR3 here is CARSLGVRVRIRWDTQYF. DNA for the CDR3: TGTGCCAGAAGCTTGGGGGTAAGGGTACGTATACGGTGGGATACGCAGTATTTT.

This chain uses TRBV5-1 with TRBJ2-3, with D unresolved. The V gene lost 4 bases and the J gene lost 2 bases, with 5 bases spanning the gap. CDR1 is SGHRS, CDR2 YFSETQ, per germline. The CDR3 has 12 amino acids. CDR3 sequence reads: CASSPNTDTQYF. The CDR3 nucleotides read TGCGCCAGCAGCCCGAACACAGATACGCAGTATTTT. The variable domain in full, with the rest retrieved from reference TRBV5-1 and TRBJ2-3, is KAGVTQTPRYLIKTRGQQVTLSCSPISGHRSVSWYQQTPGQGLQFLFEYFSETQRNKGNFPGRFSGRQFSNSRSEMNVSTLELGDSALYLCASSPNTDTQYFGPGTRLTVL.

This clone appeared once. The J gene is TRBJ2-7, the V gene TRBV6-5, with TRBD2 matching 7 bases. Germline trimming cut 2 bases from V and 4 bases from J; bases unmatched to any gene: 8. The germline CDR1 and CDR2 sequences are MNHEY and SVGAGI. This CDR3 is 15 amino acids long. CDR3 coding DNA: TGTGCCAGCAGTTACATGGCGGGGGTTCGATACGAGCAGTACGTC. Its translation is CASSYMAGVRYEQYV.

The DNA of the CDR3 is TGTGCCAGCAGGCTTTACCAAGAGACCCAGTACTTC. Translating it yields CASRLYQETQYF. This chain uses TRBV14 with TRBJ2-5; no firm D call. Trimming left V 6 bases short and J 0 bases short, with 5 bases between. Germline V CDR1 and CDR2: SGHDN, FVKESK. This CDR3 is built from 12 residues. Full variable domain (missing parts from reference TRBV14 and TRBJ2-5): EAGVTQFPSHSVIEKGQTVTLRCDPISGHDNLYWYRRVMGKEIKFLLHFVKESKQDESGMPNNRFLAERTGGTYSTLKVQPAELEDSGVYFCASRLYQETQYFGPGTRLLVL.

The chain has TRBV19 and TRBJ1-1, with D tentatively TRBD1 (6 bases). The CDR3 consists of 13 residues. CDR1 LNHDA and CDR2 SQIVND come from the germline V gene (reference sequence). Deletions cut 3 bases from V and 5 bases from J, with 10 bases between. The CDR3, as DNA: TGTGCCAGTAGTATGACAGGAGGGACTGAAGCTTTCTTT. Translated, it gives CASSMTGGTEAFF. The full variable domain, with the rest looked up from reference TRBV19 and TRBJ1-1, is DGGITQSPKYLFRKEGQNVTLSCEQNLNHDAMYWYRQDPGQGLRLIYYSQIVNDFQKGDIAEGYSVSREKKESFPLTVTSAQKNPTAFYLCASSMTGGTEAFFGQGTRLTVV.

V usage is TRBV2 and J usage is TRBJ2-7; 7 positions agree with TRBD1. Trimming took 6 bases from V and 0 from J; bases not matched to a gene: 11. Germline V gene sequence: CDR1 SNHLY, CDR2 FYNNEI. The CDR3 sequence is 16 residues long. CDR3 DNA: TGTGCCAGCAGAAATTTCGACAGGGTGGTCTCCTACGAGCAGTACTTC. Translation gives CASRNFDRVVSYEQYF.

The chain couples TRBV30 to TRBJ2-5; D perhaps matches TRBD2 (5 bases). In germline, CDR1 is GTSNPN, CDR2 SVGIG (reference sequence). V lost 0 bases to trimming and J lost 2 bases, with 10 bases between them. The CDR3 totals 14 residues. This CDR3 is CAWSVVAPQETQYF. CDR3 bases: TGTGCCTGGAGTGTAGTAGCGCCTCAAGAGACCCAGTACTTC. Supplemented by reference TRBV30 and TRBJ2-5, the full variable domain reads SQTIHQWPATLVQPVGSPLSLECTVEGTSNPNLYWYRQAAGRGLQLLFYSVGIGQISSEVPQNLSASRPQDRQFILSSKKLLLSDSGFYLCAWSVVAPQETQYFGPGTRLLVL.

The rearrangement joins TRBV14 to TRBJ2-7; D remains ambiguous. Germline V lookup: CDR1 SGHDN, CDR2 FVKESK. V was trimmed by 1 base and J by 6 bases, leaving 10 bases between them. This CDR3 contains 13 residues. CDR3 DNA: TGTGCCAGCAGCCAAGGCCCGGGTTCCGAGCAGTACTTC. This encodes CASSQGPGSEQYF.

The chain has TRBV7-2 and TRBJ1-2; possible D gene TRBD1, 5 bases. V gave up 1 base and J gave up 7 bases, with 19 bases separating them. Germline CDR1 reads SGHTA; CDR2 reads FQGNSA. There are 16 residues in the CDR3. The CDR3 bases are TGTGCCAGCAGCTTAGGACTTCGCAGGGCCGATGGTGGCTACACCTTC. Protein product: CASSLGLRRADGGYTF.